Each of the 20 T cell receptor beta chains below was sequenced from the same sample in a study of blood T cells in healthy people across ages. With a J-beta primer mix and a sample-barcoded 5' primer, a second PCR ran roughly 6 to 12 cycles. TCRdb ran MiXCR on the 5' RACE reads and lists one entry per CDR3 protein. The sample lists roughly 1.7 million distinct CDR3 sequences, about 35% occurring once. The specimen sequenced was blood. The receptor source for this set is a woman aged 25 to 45 in good health.

This clonotype appeared many times. The V and J genes are TRBV5-5 and TRBJ2-7; either TRBD1 or TRBD2 may supply D (5 bases each). CDR1 and CDR2 (germline): SGHKS, YYEKEE (reference sequence). Trimming removed 0 bases at V and 2 bases at J, with 12 bases between. This CDR3 is 15 amino acids long. The CDR3 sequence is CASSLEGSIPYEQYF. CDR3 coding DNA: TGTGCCAGCAGCTTGGAGGGGAGTATCCCCTACGAGCAGTACTTC.

The chain joins TRBV5-1 to TRBJ1-1; 10 bases agree with TRBD1. With 0 bases clipped from V and 5 bases from J, the junction kept 4 bases outside the gene matches. CDR1 and CDR2 from the germline V gene are SGHRS and YFSETQ. The CDR3 is made up of 15 amino acids. The CDR3 DNA reads TGCGCCAGCAGCTTGGGGGACAGGGGTTGGACTGAAGCTTTCTTT. It translates to CASSLGDRGWTEAFF.

This clonotype was counted only a few times. The chain couples TRBV11-2 to TRBJ1-4; no clear D gene. The length of the CDR3 is 16 residues. The germline gives CDR1 SGHAT, CDR2 FQNNGV. V shed 5 bases and J shed 0 bases, with 13 bases lying between them. The CDR3 region has the DNA TGTGCCAGCAGCCCCCAGATACACCCAACTAATGAAAAACTGTTTTTT. Translation: CASSPQIHPTNEKLFF. Looking up the rest from reference TRBV11-2 and TRBJ1-4 gives the full variable domain: EAGVAQSPRYKIIEKRQSVAFWCNPISGHATLYWYQQILGQGPKLLIQFQNNGVVDDSQLPKDRFSAERLKGVDSTLKIQPAKLEDSAVYLCASSPQIHPTNEKLFFGSGTQLSVL.

This clonotype was picked up a small number of times. The CDR3 coding sequence is TGTGCCAGCAGCTTGTTGTCGGGCGGGGAGCTGTTTTTT. Protein: CASSLLSGGELFF. The chain carries TRBV7-2 and TRBJ2-2; D gene ambiguous. Between the trimmed V and J ends, which lost 3 bases and 7 bases, there was a span of 9 bases. This CDR3 has 13 residues. Germline V gene lookup returns CDR1 SGHTA and CDR2 FQGNSA.

Only a few counts were recorded for this clonotype. This chain uses TRBV13 with TRBJ2-5, with TRBD2 matching 7 bases. The J call may be incorrect, as the DNA end agrees better with TRBJ2-7. The CDR3 length is 16 residues. The germline CDR1 and CDR2 sequences are PRHDT and FYEKMQ (reference sequence). Here the CDR3 DNA reads TGTGCCAGCAGCTTATCTCTGCGGGAGAAGGTGAGCGAGCAGTACTTC. It translates to CASSLSLREKVSEQYF.

A few counts support this clonotype. The chain uses TRBV5-1 and TRBJ2-1, with a weak D call TRBD1 (6 bases). Germline V CDR1 and CDR2: SGHRS, YFSETQ. There are 12 residues in the CDR3. V lost 3 bases and J 5 bases, leaving 6 bases between the germline ends. CDR3 in amino acids: CASSWTDNEQFF. CDR3 sequence (DNA): TGCGCCAGCAGCTGGACAGACAATGAGCAGTTCTTC.

Concerning this clonotype: The junction shows a germline mismatch at one end, possibly a read error. The CDR3 nucleotides read TGCAGTGCTAGGGCCGGGACAGGGGGCAGTTTCTACTATGACTACACCTTC. It codes for CSARAGTGGSFYYDYTF. The chain joins TRBV20-1 to TRBJ1-2; TRBD1 aligns across 12 bases. The CDR3 has 17 residues. Germline V gene lookup returns CDR1 DFQATT and CDR2 SNEGSKA (reference sequence).

The gene calls are TRBV6-2 or TRBV6-3 and TRBJ2-1, with D unresolved. Germline values: CDR1 MNHEY, CDR2 SVGEGT. V was shortened by 5 bases and J by 7 bases, with 12 bases between the two germline ends. This CDR3 has 13 amino acids. CDR3 loop: CASSQTLVNEQFF. The CDR3 DNA is TGTGCCAGCAGTCAGACTTTGGTTAATGAGCAGTTCTTC.

This clonotype was counted a single time. A read error is possible here, since a much larger clone lies one base away. The V call is TRBV7-9, the J call TRBJ2-3; D not certain. In germline, CDR1 is SEHNR, CDR2 FQNEAQ (reference sequence). This CDR3 is built from 16 residues. V lost 5 bases to trimming and J lost 2 bases, with 17 bases between them. The CDR3 coding sequence is TGTGCCAGCAGCCGACATGTAGCCAAAGACACAGATACGCAGTATTTT. It encodes CASSRHVAKDTDTQYF.

Remarks on this clonotype: One base away lies a much larger clone, so this may be a sequencing read error. This rearrangement joins TRBV13 to TRBJ2-7; no definite D call. The V end was cut by 3 bases, the J end by 0 bases, with 9 bases between. The CDR3 is made up of 14 amino acids. In germline, CDR1 is PRHDT, CDR2 FYEKMQ (reference sequence). The chain's CDR3 is CASSFWASSYEQYF. DNA for the CDR3: TGTGCCAGCAGCTTCTGGGCCAGCTCCTACGAGCAGTACTTC.

This clonotype was counted a few times. V is TRBV28 and J is TRBJ2-1, with D tentatively TRBD2 (5 bases). Germline V CDR1 and CDR2: MDHEN, SYDVKM. The V end was cut by 6 bases, the J end by 8 bases, with 17 bases between. The CDR3 loop spans 14 amino acids. The CDR3 coding sequence is TGTGCCAGCAGCCCAGGTAGCGTTAACGATGAGCAGTTCTTC. Translated, it gives CASSPGSVNDEQFF.

A note on this clonotype: This may arise from a read error, as a much more abundant clone is one base away. The chain employs TRBV24-1 and TRBJ2-1; TRBD2 matches at 7 bases. Germline V gives CDR1 KGHDR, CDR2 SFDVKD. V was clipped by 4 bases and J by 7 bases; unmatched bases: 6. The CDR3 contains 14 residues. Here the CDR3 reads CATSDLAACNEQFF. The CDR3 DNA is TGTGCCACCAGTGACCTAGCGGCCTGTAATGAGCAGTTCTTC.

This sequence joins TRBV5-5 and TRBJ2-2; 7 positions agree with TRBD1. This CDR3 region has 15 residues. The V gene end was trimmed by 2 bases and the J gene end by 7 bases; junction bases not matched to a gene: 8. Germline assignment: CDR1 SGHKS and CDR2 YYEKEE (reference sequence). This chain's CDR3 is CASSFDRGLIGELFF. In nucleotides, the CDR3 is TGTGCCAGCAGCTTCGATAGGGGGCTTATCGGGGAGCTGTTTTTT.

CDR3 amino acids: CASGGYGGGYTF. The CDR3 nucleotides read TGTGCCAGCGGGGGGTACGGAGGAGGCTACACCTTC. J is TRBJ1-2 and V is TRBV7-9; D possibly corresponds to TRBD1 (5 bases). CDR1 and CDR2 (germline): SEHNR, FQNEAQ (reference sequence). This CDR3 has 12 residues. V lost 8 bases to trimming and J lost 8 bases, with 15 bases between them.

This clonotype was counted between two and nine times. This chain connects TRBV20-1 to TRBJ1-4; D gene uncertain. V was cut by 0 bases and J by 1 base, with 18 bases left in between. Germline V lookup: CDR1 DFQATT, CDR2 SNEGSKA (reference sequence). The CDR3 runs to 18 residues. CDR3 sequence (DNA): TGCAGTGCTAGAGATGTCTCCGGTTGGCACCTAACTAATGAAAAACTGTTTTTT. It specifies CSARDVSGWHLTNEKLFF.

This clonotype turned up a few times. The chain employs TRBV20-1 and TRBJ1-2; D is perhaps TRBD1 (5 bases). The CDR3 has 14 amino acids. The germline V gene encodes CDR1 DFQATT and CDR2 SNEGSKA (reference sequence). Trimming took 5 bases from V and 0 from J, leaving 13 bases between them. The CDR3 sequence: CSALPRTTNYGYTF. CDR3 nucleotide sequence: TGCAGTGCTCTACCGCGGACAACTAACTATGGCTACACCTTC.

About this clonotype itself: A single base separates this from a much larger clone, so it may be a read error. The J gene is TRBJ2-3, the V gene TRBV12-3 or TRBV12-4; no clear D. The CDR3 extends over 14 amino acids. CDR3 residues: CASNPRKITDTEYF. The CDR3 nucleotides are TGTGCCAGCAACCCGCGCAAGATCACAGATACGGAGTATTTT.

In DNA, the CDR3 is TGTGCCAGCAGCTCCGGGGGGGAGCTGACTAATGAAAAACTGTTTTTT. It yields the protein CASSSGGELTNEKLFF. This chain uses TRBV5-4 with TRBJ1-4; tentative D call: TRBD1 (5 bases). The germline CDR1 and CDR2 sequences are SGHNT and YYREEE (reference sequence). The CDR3 consists of 16 residues. V lost 3 bases and J 2 bases, leaving 14 bases between the germline ends.

In the case of this clonotype: Since a much larger clone is just one base distant, this may be a read error. This sequence joins TRBV7-9 and TRBJ2-7; the D call may be TRBD1 or TRBD2 (6 bases each). Germline V gene sequence: CDR1 SEHNR, CDR2 FQNEAQ (reference sequence). CDR3 length: 13 residues. CDR3 nucleotide sequence: TGTTCCAGCGGACAGACTAGTTCGGGCGAGCAGTACTTC. Protein sequence: CSSGQTSSGEQYF.

This clonotype appeared many times. The chain joins TRBV20-1 to TRBJ2-7, with 9 bases matching TRBD2. The CDR3 runs 13 residues. Germline trimming cut 5 bases from V and 0 bases from J; bases unmatched to any gene: 2. CDR1 and CDR2 from the germline V gene are DFQATT and SNEGSKA (reference sequence). The CDR3, as DNA: TGCAGTGCTCAGACTAGCGGCTCCTACGAGCAGTACTTC. Its protein is CSAQTSGSYEQYF.